One sample yielded the 26 T cell receptor beta chains listed below, sequenced in a study of blood T cell repertoires in COVID-19. Profiled with immunoSEQ multiplex PCR; TCRdb holds only in-frame clones, not every one. The sample lists about 380,000 clones, 70% to 90% occurring once. Sequencing used PBMCs or T cells enriched from blood (not recorded which). The receptor source for this set is a young woman who had recovered from COVID-19.

This clone was observed once. The rearrangement links TRBV5-5 to TRBJ2-3, with D possibly TRBD2 on 6 matching bases. This CDR3 is built from 15 residues. Trimming left V 1 base short and J 1 base short, with 10 bases between. Germline CDR1 SGHKS, CDR2 YYEKEE (reference sequence). The CDR3 spells CASSLRLAGTDTQYF. The CDR3 DNA follows: TGTGCCAGCAGCTTGCGGTTAGCGGGCACAGATACGCAGTATTTT. The whole variable domain, filled in from reference TRBV5-5 and TRBJ2-3, reads DAGVTQSPTHLIKTRGQQVTLRCSPISGHKSVSWYQQVLGQGPQFIFQYYEKEERGRGNFPDRFSARQFPNYSSELNVNALLLGDSALYLCASSLRLAGTDTQYFGPGTRLTVL.

V and J are TRBV3-1 (or the pseudogene TRBV3-2) and TRBJ1-3, with D possibly being TRBD1 (5 bases). Between the trimmed V and J ends, which lost 0 bases and 2 bases, there was a span of 5 bases. Looked up from germline, CDR1 is LGHDT and CDR2 is YNNKEL (reference sequence). The CDR3 is made up of 14 amino acids. As DNA, the CDR3 is TGTGCCAGCAGCCAAGACAGGGCTGGAAACACCATATATTTT. Protein product: CASSQDRAGNTIYF.

J is TRBJ2-5 and V is TRBV5-6; no clear D gene. This CDR3 spans 14 amino acids. V was clipped by 0 bases and J by 2 bases, with 8 bases between them. CDR1 is SGHDT, CDR2 YYEEEE, per germline. CDR3 nucleotide sequence: TGTGCCAGCAGCTTGGCCGTGGCTCAAGAGACCCAGTACTTC. It translates to CASSLAVAQETQYF.

This clone was picked up a small number of times. The gene calls are TRBV7-8 and TRBJ1-1; possibly TRBD1 for D (6 bases). The CDR3 spans 14 residues. The germline V gene encodes CDR1 SGHVS and CDR2 FQNEAQ. Trimming removed 3 bases at V and 1 base at J, with 9 bases between. CDR3 sequence reads: CASSFQTGNTEAFF. DNA for the CDR3: TGTGCCAGCAGCTTCCAGACAGGGAACACTGAAGCTTTCTTT.

V and J are TRBV2 and TRBJ1-2; D may be TRBD1 (5 bases). The V gene's germline CDR1 is SNHLY and CDR2 FYNNEI. The CDR3 totals 14 residues. V lost 3 bases, J lost 5 bases, and 13 bases lay in between. The CDR3 DNA reads TGTGCCAGCAGTGAGGAGGGGCGCGGATATGGCTACACCTTC. Its protein product is CASSEEGRGYGYTF.

The chain recombines TRBV12-5 with TRBJ2-1, with 9 bases aligning to TRBD1. The junction had 3 bases not matched to a gene; V was cut back by 1 base and J by 8 bases. CDR1 and CDR2 (germline): LGHNT, FRNRAP. This CDR3 has 14 amino acids. CDR3 sequence (DNA): TGTGCTAGTGGTTTGGGCACAGGGGGCGATGAGCAGTTCTTC. It translates to CASGLGTGGDEQFF.

The V gene is TRBV5-6, the J gene TRBJ1-5; D unclear. This CDR3 contains 17 residues. Trimming removed 0 bases from V and 0 bases from J, with 13 bases in between. Per the germline V gene, CDR1 is SGHDT and CDR2 is YYEEEE. CDR3 in DNA: TGTGCCAGCAGCTTGGCCAACCCCGGGTATAGCAATCAGCCCCAGCATTTT. Its translation: CASSLANPGYSNQPQHF. Using reference TRBV5-6 and TRBJ1-5 for the parts outside the CDR3, the full variable domain is DAGVTQSPTHLIKTRGQQVTLRCSPKSGHDTVSWYQQALGQGPQFIFQYYEEEERQRGNFPDRFSGHQFPNYSSELNVNALLLGDSALYLCASSLANPGYSNQPQHFGDGTRLSIL.

The chain joins TRBV14 to TRBJ1-2, with TRBD1 as a possible D gene (6 bases). This CDR3 spans 15 amino acids. With 1 base removed from V and 8 bases from J, the gap between germline ends came to 17 bases. Germline V gene sequence: CDR1 SGHDN, CDR2 FVKESK. The CDR3 region is CASSQVVQGSRGYTF. The CDR3 DNA reads as TGTGCCAGCAGCCAAGTCGTACAGGGTTCAAGGGGCTACACCTTC. Filled out from reference TRBV14 and TRBJ1-2, the complete variable domain reads EAGVTQFPSHSVIEKGQTVTLRCDPISGHDNLYWYRRVMGKEIKFLLHFVKESKQDESGMPNNRFLAERTGGTYSTLKVQPAELEDSGVYFCASSQVVQGSRGYTFGSGTRLTVV.

The genes are TRBV7-9 and TRBJ1-3; 8 bases agree with TRBD1. The CDR3 is 11 amino acids. Germline values: CDR1 SEHNR, CDR2 FQNEAQ (reference sequence). This chain's CDR3 is CGTGTGNTIYF. The CDR3 region has the DNA TGTGGGACAGGGACTGGAAACACCATATATTTT.

This chain links TRBV4-1 with TRBJ2-2; 8 nucleotides agree with TRBD1. J lost 1 base, V lost 4 bases, and 11 bases had no gene match. The CDR3 contains 18 residues. CDR1 MGHRA and CDR2 YSYEKL come from the germline V gene. The CDR3 DNA follows: TGCGCCAGCAGCCGGACAGGGACAGGACAAATGAACACCGGGGAGCTGTTTTTT. The encoded protein is CASSRTGTGQMNTGELFF.

This chain uses TRBV3-1 (or the pseudogene TRBV3-2) with TRBJ2-3; 12 nucleotides line up with TRBD2. The V and J ends lost 4 bases and 3 bases, in that order; junction bases with no gene match: 2. The germline gives CDR1 LGHDT, CDR2 YNNKEL (reference sequence). CDR3 length equals 15 residues. This CDR3 reads CASSPSGGVTDTQYF. CDR3 nucleotide sequence: TGTGCCAGCAGCCCTAGCGGGGGGGTAACAGATACGCAGTATTTT.

The rearrangement uses TRBV6-5 and TRBJ1-4; 8 nucleotides align to TRBD1. Germline V gene data show CDR1 as MNHEY and CDR2 as SVGAGI. CDR3 length equals 15 residues. Germline trimming cut 2 bases from V and 7 bases from J; bases unmatched to any gene: 6. CDR3 residues: CASSYTGTGGEKLFF. In DNA, the CDR3 is TGTGCCAGCAGTTACACCGGGACAGGAGGTGAAAAACTGTTTTTT.

This sequence joins TRBV21-1 and TRBJ1-1; the DNA was not compared with TRBD1, the D call given in the table. TRBV21-1 is assigned pseudogene status. This CDR3 has 13 amino acids. Here the CDR3 reads CASSKAKGVEAFF. CDR3 nucleotides: TGTGCCAGCAGCAAAGCAAAAGGGGTTGAAGCTTTCTTT.

The chain uses TRBV6-5 and TRBJ1-1; D gene unclear. The CDR3 is 15 residues long. Germline V gives CDR1 MNHEY, CDR2 SVGAGI. With 5 bases removed from V and 2 bases from J, the gap between germline ends came to 15 bases. The CDR3 is CASSQPGYINTEAFF. The CDR3 DNA is TGTGCCAGCAGTCAACCGGGGTATATTAACACTGAAGCTTTCTTT.

The chain joins TRBV14 to TRBJ1-6, with 7 bases fitting TRBD1. Germline CDR1 SGHDN, CDR2 FVKESK. The V and J ends lost 2 bases and 10 bases, in that order; junction bases with no gene match: 5. The CDR3 is made up of 14 amino acids. CDR3 region: CASSQTPGGSPLHF. DNA of the CDR3: TGTGCCAGCAGCCAAACACCAGGGGGGTCACCCCTCCACTTT.

V and J are TRBV30 and TRBJ1-5, with 12 bases lining up with TRBD1. V gave up 2 bases and J gave up 5 bases; unmatched junction bases: 4. Germline V lookup: CDR1 GTSNPN, CDR2 SVGIG (reference sequence). This CDR3 region has 15 residues. CDR3 in amino acids: CAWSSGTGGYQPQHF. CDR3 coding DNA: TGTGCCTGGAGTTCCGGGACAGGGGGCTATCAGCCCCAGCATTTT. Full variable domain (outside the CDR3, taken from reference TRBV30 and TRBJ1-5): SQTIHQWPATLVQPVGSPLSLECTVEGTSNPNLYWYRQAAGRGLQLLFYSVGIGQISSEVPQNLSASRPQDRQFILSSKKLLLSDSGFYLCAWSSGTGGYQPQHFGDGTRLSIL.

This chain joins TRBV11-2 and TRBJ1-3, with D tentatively TRBD1 (5 bases). This CDR3 comprises 16 residues. Deletions cut 2 bases from V and 0 bases from J, with 11 bases between. In germline, CDR1 is SGHAT, CDR2 FQNNGV. The CDR3 here is CASSLSQARSGNTIYF. CDR3 in DNA: TGTGCCAGCAGCTTATCACAGGCACGCTCTGGAAACACCATATATTTT.

CDR3 DNA: TGTGCCAGCAGTTCCATATGGACAGGGTCGTACACTGAAGCTTTCTTT. Protein product: CASSSIWTGSYTEAFF. This rearrangement joins TRBV27 to TRBJ1-1, with 8 nucleotides matching TRBD1. The CDR3 runs to 16 residues. With 4 bases clipped from V and 3 bases from J, the junction kept 10 bases outside the gene matches. The V gene's germline CDR1 is MNHEY and CDR2 SMNVEV (reference sequence).

The CDR3 nucleotides read TGTGCCAGCAGCGGGGGGACGGAGTACAATGAGCAGTTCTTC. Its protein is CASSGGTEYNEQFF. This chain joins TRBV7-8 and TRBJ2-1; TRBD2 is a possible D gene (6 bases). V was clipped by 5 bases and J by 4 bases, with 12 bases between them. Germline V CDR1 and CDR2: SGHVS, FQNEAQ. CDR3 length: 14 amino acids.

This clone was recorded only once. The CDR3 here is CASSFGRGPTGTFHF. The CDR3 DNA is TGTGCCAGCAGTTTTGGCAGGGGCCCGACCGGGACCTTCCACTTT. The chain carries TRBV28 and TRBJ1-6; D is possibly TRBD1 (6 bases). V was pared by 3 bases and J by 17 bases, with 23 bases between. The CDR3 has 15 residues. Germline V gene data show CDR1 as MDHEN and CDR2 as SYDVKM.

The rearrangement joins TRBV3-1 (or the pseudogene TRBV3-2) to TRBJ1-3; no definite D call. This CDR3 is 14 amino acids long. CDR1 and CDR2 from the germline V gene are LGHDT and YNNKEL (reference sequence). V lost 5 bases and J lost 0, with 8 bases in between. Here the CDR3 reads CASSSVSSGNTIYF. CDR3 sequence (DNA): TGTGCCAGCAGCTCGGTGAGCTCTGGAAACACCATATATTTT.

This chain links TRBV28 with TRBJ1-6; TRBD1 matches 8 bases. V trimming: 6 bases; J trimming: 8 bases; junction bases outside the gene matches: 9. Germline V CDR1 and CDR2: MDHEN, SYDVKM. This CDR3 has 15 residues. CDR3 protein: CASSQDRGGDSPLHF. The CDR3 nucleotides are TGTGCCAGCAGCCAAGACAGGGGAGGGGATTCACCCCTCCACTTT. Full variable domain (remainder filled in from reference TRBV28 and TRBJ1-6): DVKVTQSSRYLVKRTGEKVFLECVQDMDHENMFWYRQDPGLGLRLIYFSYDVKMKEKGDIPEGYSVSREKKERFSLILESASTNQTSMYLCASSQDRGGDSPLHFGNGTRLTVT.

This rearrangement joins TRBV6-5 to TRBJ1-2; 9 bases align to TRBD1. The V gene end was trimmed by 4 bases and the J gene end by 8 bases; junction bases not matched to a gene: 8. The CDR3 runs to 14 residues. Germline CDR1 MNHEY, CDR2 SVGAGI. In DNA, the CDR3 is TGTGCCAGCAGTTCCCCTACAGGGGGCAGGGGCTACACCTTC. Its translation: CASSSPTGGRGYTF.

The rearrangement joins TRBV7-2 to TRBJ2-5; tentative D call: TRBD1 (5 bases). Germline lookup yields CDR1 SGHTA and CDR2 FQGNSA. With 3 bases removed from V and 5 bases from J, the gap between germline ends came to 16 bases. The CDR3 totals 15 residues. CDR3: CASSFSGHSGETQYF. CDR3 sequence (DNA): TGTGCCAGCAGCTTTTCCGGACACTCGGGCGAGACCCAGTACTTC.

This chain uses TRBV19 with TRBJ2-7, with 8 bases aligning to TRBD1. Germline CDR1 reads LNHDA; CDR2 reads SQIVND (reference sequence). The ends lost 6 bases at V and 5 bases at J; junction bases unmatched: 9. CDR3 size: 14 residues. The CDR3 here is CASSRLAGGDEQYF. The CDR3 DNA follows: TGTGCCAGTAGCCGGTTGGCAGGGGGCGACGAGCAGTACTTC.

The chain combines TRBV9 with TRBJ2-2; perhaps TRBD2 as D (6 bases). The germline gives CDR1 SGDLS, CDR2 YYNGEE. The CDR3 is 18 residues long. V gave up 5 bases and J gave up 0 bases, with 20 bases separating them. The CDR3 loop reads CASRAMGPTGANTGELFF. In DNA form, the CDR3 reads TGTGCCAGCAGAGCAATGGGACCCACGGGGGCGAACACCGGGGAGCTGTTTTTT.